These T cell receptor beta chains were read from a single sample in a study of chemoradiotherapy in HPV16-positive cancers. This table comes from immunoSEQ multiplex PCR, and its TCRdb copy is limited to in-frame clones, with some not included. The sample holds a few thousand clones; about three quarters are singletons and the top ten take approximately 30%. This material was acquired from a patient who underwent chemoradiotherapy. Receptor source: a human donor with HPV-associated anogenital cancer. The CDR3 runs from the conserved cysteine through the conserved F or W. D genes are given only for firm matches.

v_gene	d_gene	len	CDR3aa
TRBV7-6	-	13	CASSLAVGYEQYF
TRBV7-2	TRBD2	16	CASSLERGRSPETQYF
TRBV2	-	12	CARGPEADTQYF
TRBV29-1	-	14	CSVTWGQLNTEAFF
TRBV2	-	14	CASSRTSGANVLTF
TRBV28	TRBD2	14	CASRLAGETYEQYF
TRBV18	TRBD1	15	CASSQQGASNQPQHF
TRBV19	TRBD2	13	CASSIREGPEQYF
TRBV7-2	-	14	CASSLDGFTDTQYF
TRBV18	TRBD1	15	CASSQGQGGNYGYTF
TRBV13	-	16	CASSLESVDELTEAFF